This T cell receptor (beta chain) was sequenced during a study of long-term antiretroviral therapy in people with HIV. Study conclusions and caveats: Controls exceeded HIV repertoires in CDR3 length range.

Every single participant having HIV got treatment inside the United States. Before DNA extraction, roughly 0.9-11 million cryopreserved PBMC were held in the samples. The CDR3 length is 15 residues. The ends were cut back, 4 bases at V and 9 bases at J, with 16 bases in the middle. Germline CDR1 SNHLY, CDR2 FYNNEI. An immunoSEQ assay, version v3.0, was performed at survey level. Sequencing was intended to reach about 35,000-50,000 T-cell genomes per sample. TCRdb's table, derived via immunoSEQ multiplex PCR, lists solely in-frame clones and lacks some. The table includes about 33,000 clones, more than 60% detected once. This clone has a handful of counts. Its cognate antigen is unknown.

V usage is TRBV2 and J usage is TRBJ1-6; D unresolved. The clonotype comes from a woman between 45 and 65 years old with HIV. The sequencing used unsorted PBMCs, collected 2 years after starting antiretroviral therapy. CDR3 amino acids: CASSVDSGGLSPLHF. CDR3 DNA: TGTGCCAGCAGTGTGGATTCGGGAGGGCTTTCACCCCTCCACTTT.